This TCR beta chain was sequenced in a study of vaccination effects on CD4 cells after COVID-19. Produced via immunoSEQ multiplex PCR; TCRdb's table is partial and in-frame only. This sample has 42,000 or so clones, with 72% found just once. The CDR3 runs to 13 residues. Germline V gives CDR1 MNHEY, CDR2 SVGAGI. Trimming pared 5 bases from V and 2 bases from J, leaving 10 bases between. The culture ran for about 11 days, and then CD4+ T cells were isolated. BNT162b2 vaccine or mRNA-1273 vaccine was given to participants in two doses. Of note for this clone: The antigen is unknown.

The clonotype originates from a human donor who received a COVID-19 vaccine. The gene calls are TRBV6-5 and TRBJ2-7, with D perhaps TRBD1 or TRBD2 (5 bases each). This material consisted of CD4+ T cells from PBMCs cultured without peptide, taken after COVID-19 vaccination. CDR3 in amino acids: CASSTGQTYEQYF. For the CDR3, the DNA is TGTGCCAGCAGTACGGGGCAGACCTACGAGCAGTACTTC.